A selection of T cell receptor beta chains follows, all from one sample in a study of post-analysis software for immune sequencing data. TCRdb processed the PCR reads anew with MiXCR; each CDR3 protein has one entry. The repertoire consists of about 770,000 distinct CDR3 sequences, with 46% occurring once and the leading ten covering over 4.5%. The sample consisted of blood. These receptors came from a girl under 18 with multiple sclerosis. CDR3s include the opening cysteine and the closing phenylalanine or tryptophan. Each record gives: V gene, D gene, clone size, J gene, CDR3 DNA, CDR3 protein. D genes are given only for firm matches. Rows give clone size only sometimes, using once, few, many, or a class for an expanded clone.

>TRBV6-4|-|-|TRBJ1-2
TGTGCCAGCAGTGAAGCCGAAGGCTACACCTTC
CASSEAEGYTF
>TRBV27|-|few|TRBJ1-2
TGTGCCAGCAGATACTCCGGGACCGGATATGGCTACACCTTC
CASRYSGTGYGYTF
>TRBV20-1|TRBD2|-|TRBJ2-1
TGCAGCCCAGCCCCCCTAGCGGGAAGGGGCAATGAGCAGTTCTTC
CSPAPLAGRGNEQFF
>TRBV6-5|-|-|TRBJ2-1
TGTGCCAGCAGTCGAAGGCATGAGCAGTTCTTC
CASSRRHEQFF
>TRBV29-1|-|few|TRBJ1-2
TGCAGCGTTGAACCTGGGGGCTGGGGAGGCTACACCTTC
CSVEPGGWGGYTF
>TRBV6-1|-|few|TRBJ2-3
TGTGCCAGCAGTGTACGGGTAACTAGCACAGATACGCAGTATTTT
CASSVRVTSTDTQYF
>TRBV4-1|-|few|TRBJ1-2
TGCGCCAGCAGCCAGACAGGTTCTGGAGGCTACACCTTC
CASSQTGSGGYTF
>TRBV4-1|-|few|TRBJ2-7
TGCGCCAGCAGCCAAGATCCTGGGGGGCTAGGCGAGCAGTACTTC
CASSQDPGGLGEQYF
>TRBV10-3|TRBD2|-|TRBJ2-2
TGTGCCCACTCGGCAGCGGGAGGGGCGAACACCGGGGAGCTGTTTTTT
CAHSAAGGANTGELFF
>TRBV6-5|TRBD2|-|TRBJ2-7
TGTGCCAGCAGTTACTACCCGGGACTAGCGAACGAGCAGTACTTC
CASSYYPGLANEQYF
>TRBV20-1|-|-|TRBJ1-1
TGCAGTGCTAGAGGAGAGGCACACCTGAACACTGAAGCTTTCTTT
CSARGEAHLNTEAFF
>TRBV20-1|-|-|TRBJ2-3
TGCAGTGCCGAGGGGCCAGGGCGGGGCCCCACAGATACGCAGTATTTT
CSAEGPGRGPTDTQYF
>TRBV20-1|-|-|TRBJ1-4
TGCAGTGCTAGAGATCTCGGATGGGATGAAAAACTGTTTTTT
CSARDLGWDEKLFF
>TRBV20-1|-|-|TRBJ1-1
TGCAGTGCTAGAGGCTCACCAAACACTGAAGCTTTCTTT
CSARGSPNTEAFF
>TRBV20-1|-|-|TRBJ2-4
TGCAGTGCCGGAGGGGTCTTAGCCAAAAACATTCAGTACTTC
CSAGGVLAKNIQYF
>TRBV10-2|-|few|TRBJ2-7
TGCGCCAGCAGGGCCAAGAGGAAGGATTTAGCCTACGAGCAGTACTTC
CASRAKRKDLAYEQYF
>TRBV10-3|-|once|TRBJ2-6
TGTGCCATCAGTGAGTTTAGACAGGCCTCTGGGGCCAACGTCCGGACTTTC
CAISEFRQASGANVRTF
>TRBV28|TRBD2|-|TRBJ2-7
TGTGCCAGCAGTCTAGCGGGAGGGTACTACGAGCAGTACTTC
CASSLAGGYYEQYF
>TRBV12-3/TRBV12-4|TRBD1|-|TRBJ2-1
TGTGCCAGCAGGCCCGGGACAGGGAACTACAATGAGCAGTTCTTC
CASRPGTGNYNEQFF
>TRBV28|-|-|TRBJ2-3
TGTGCCAGCACTCCCCCGGGCAGGGGCACAGATACGCAGTATTTT
CASTPPGRGTDTQYF
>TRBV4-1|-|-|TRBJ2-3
TGCGCCAGCAGCCAAGCTCTCCACCCCGGGACGGAGAGCACAGATACGCAGTATTTT
CASSQALHPGTESTDTQYF
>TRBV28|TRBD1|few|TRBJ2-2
TGTGCCATTCTGGGACAGTTGAACACCGGGGAGCTGTTTTTT
CAILGQLNTGELFF
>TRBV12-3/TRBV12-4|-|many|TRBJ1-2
TGTGCCAGCAGCTTAGGGGATGGCTACACCTTC
CASSLGDGYTF
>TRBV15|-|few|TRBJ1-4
TGTGCCACCAGCAGATCTGACACCCCAGGGCGGGAAAAACTGTTTTTT
CATSRSDTPGREKLFF
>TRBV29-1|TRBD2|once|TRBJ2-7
TGCAGCGTTGTTCCAGCGGGGGGTGGCTACGAGCAGTACTTC
CSVVPAGGGYEQYF
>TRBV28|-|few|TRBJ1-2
TGTGCCAGCAGACCCAATTTACCGGCGACATTGCACACCTTC
CASRPNLPATLHTF
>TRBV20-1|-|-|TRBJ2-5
TGCAGTGCCCGCGCCGGGACCACCCGGGCCCAGTACTTC
CSARAGTTRAQYF
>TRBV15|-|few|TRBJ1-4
TGTGCCACCAGCACCGTCGGGGTTCCCAATGAAAAACTGTTTTTT
CATSTVGVPNEKLFF
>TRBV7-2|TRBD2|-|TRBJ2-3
TGTGCCAGCAGCTTAGTTAGCGGGAGGGCCAGGGATACGCAGTATTTT
CASSLVSGRARDTQYF
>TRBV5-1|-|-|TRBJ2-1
TGCGCCAGCAGCCTAACCCCAGAATACAATGAGCAGTTCTTC
CASSLTPEYNEQFF
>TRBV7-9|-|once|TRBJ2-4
TGTGCCAGCAGGGACACTTTAACCTACGGGCAGTACTTC
CASRDTLTYGQYF
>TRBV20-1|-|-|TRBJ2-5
TGCAGTGCTCAAGCGGGGACACAAGAGACCCAGTACTTC
CSAQAGTQETQYF
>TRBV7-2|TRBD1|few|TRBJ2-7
TGTGCCAGCAGCGAAACTACAGGGGTCGAGCAGTACTTC
CASSETTGVEQYF
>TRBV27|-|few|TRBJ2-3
TGTGCCAGCAGTTTAATGGGTAGTTTGGCAGATACGCAGTATTTT
CASSLMGSLADTQYF
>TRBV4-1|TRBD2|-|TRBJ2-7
TGCGCCAGCAGCCAAGCCTTAGCGGGGGGGACCTACGAGCAGTACTTC
CASSQALAGGTYEQYF